This entry lists 14 T cell receptor beta chains sequenced from one sample in a study of blood T cell repertoires in COVID-19. Repertoires were generated with immunoSEQ multiplex PCR, while TCRdb's copy carries only in-frame clones and drops some. The table lists 310,000 or so clones, roughly 90% of them singletons, with around 9% in the top ten. Sequenced input: PBMCs or T cells enriched from blood (not recorded which). The origin of the receptors is a woman aged 18-29 years who had recovered from COVID-19.

This chain joins TRBV5-1 and TRBJ1-1, with TRBD1 matching 7 bases. The trim removed 0 bases at V and 2 bases at J, leaving 7 bases unmatched. Germline V gene data show CDR1 as SGHRS and CDR2 as YFSETQ. CDR3 size: 16 residues. The DNA of the CDR3 is TGCGCCAGCAGCTTGGGGAGTTACAGGGGAAACACTGAAGCTTTCTTT. Protein: CASSLGSYRGNTEAFF.

The chain has TRBV9 and TRBJ2-3; TRBD1 matches at 12 bases. Germline V gene sequence: CDR1 SGDLS, CDR2 YYNGEE. V gave up 0 bases and J gave up 6 bases; unmatched junction bases: 11. This CDR3 has 18 amino acids. The CDR3: CASSVALGQGAVWDTQYF. The DNA of the CDR3 is TGTGCCAGCAGCGTAGCTTTGGGACAGGGGGCCGTCTGGGATACGCAGTATTTT.

The genes are TRBV7-2 and TRBJ2-1, with 9 nucleotides matching TRBD1. The V and J ends lost 2 bases and 6 bases, in that order; junction bases with no gene match: 8. The germline CDR1 and CDR2 sequences are SGHTA and FQGNSA. CDR3 length: 16 amino acids. The DNA of the CDR3 is TGTGCCAGCAGCTTAATTGGGACAGGGACTCGCAATGAGCAGTTCTTC. Amino acid sequence: CASSLIGTGTRNEQFF.

The V call is TRBV10-1, the J call TRBJ1-2; D may be TRBD1 (6 bases). The CDR3 totals 16 residues. Germline lookup yields CDR1 WNHNN and CDR2 SYGVQD (reference sequence). Between the trimmed V and J ends, which lost 6 bases and 6 bases, there was a span of 23 bases. CDR3 DNA: TGCGCCAGCAGGCACACGACCACAGGGTATTGGAATGGCTACACCTTC. As protein: CASRHTTTGYWNGYTF.

The chain joins TRBV3-1 (or the pseudogene TRBV3-2) to TRBJ2-5; 7 nucleotides agree with TRBD1. CDR1 is LGHDT and CDR2 is YNNKEL in the germline V gene (reference sequence). J gave up 14 bases and V 7 bases, and 13 bases lay outside the gene matches. The CDR3 loop spans 12 amino acids. CDR3 in DNA: TGTGCCAGCAACTTCGGACCGGGACAGAGTTACTTC. This translates into CASNFGPGQSYF.

This clone was counted a few times. The chain couples TRBV30 to TRBJ1-1, with 8 bases that match TRBD1. The CDR3 length is 15 residues. Germline CDR1 GTSNPN, CDR2 SVGIG (reference sequence). With V trimmed by 3 bases and J by 7 bases, 13 bases remained unmatched. CDR3 protein: CAWRHNQGAGGEAFF. The CDR3 DNA reads as TGTGCCTGGAGGCATAACCAGGGGGCCGGGGGTGAAGCTTTCTTT. The whole variable domain, filled in from reference TRBV30 and TRBJ1-1, reads SQTIHQWPATLVQPVGSPLSLECTVEGTSNPNLYWYRQAAGRGLQLLFYSVGIGQISSEVPQNLSASRPQDRQFILSSKKLLLSDSGFYLCAWRHNQGAGGEAFFGQGTRLTVV.

This clone was seen only once. The chain carries TRBV5-1 and TRBJ2-2, with D hard to call. V was pared by 0 bases and J by 6 bases, with 12 bases between. Germline CDR1 and CDR2: SGHRS and YFSETQ. This CDR3 comprises 15 residues. The CDR3 sequence: CASSLDPGQPGELFF. Here the CDR3 DNA reads TGCGCCAGCAGCTTGGACCCAGGCCAGCCCGGGGAGCTGTTTTTT.

This chain joins TRBV18 and TRBJ2-2, with 7 bases fitting TRBD2. V shed 1 base, J shed 0 bases, and the junction held 5 bases outside the gene matches. The CDR3 is 17 residues long. Germline V lookup: CDR1 KGHSH, CDR2 LQKENI. The CDR3 loop is CASSPRLAETNTGELFF. The CDR3 region has the DNA TGTGCCAGCTCACCACGGCTAGCGGAAACGAACACCGGGGAGCTGTTTTTT.

J is TRBJ1-1 and V is TRBV2, with TRBD1 as a possible D gene (5 bases). Germline assignment: CDR1 SNHLY and CDR2 FYNNEI. Between the trimmed V and J ends, which lost 6 bases and 0 bases, there was a span of 8 bases. CDR3 length: 13 amino acids. CDR3 bases: TGTGCCAGCAGGAAGGACATGAACACTGAAGCTTTCTTT. Translation gives CASRKDMNTEAFF.

The CDR3 bases are TGCAGCGGCAGCGGGGTATCCTACAATGAGCAGTTCTTC. Protein sequence: CSGSGVSYNEQFF. The chain is built from TRBV29-1 and TRBJ2-1, with 7 bases identical to TRBD2. The germline V gene has CDR1 SQVTM and CDR2 ANQGSEA. The CDR3 is made up of 13 amino acids. The V gene end was trimmed by 7 bases and the J gene end by 1 base; junction bases not matched to a gene: 4.

This chain uses TRBV12-3 or TRBV12-4 with TRBJ1-2; D not certain. Between the trimmed V and J ends, which lost 4 bases and 5 bases, there was a span of 8 bases. The CDR3 covers 12 residues. CDR3 bases: TGTGCCAGCAGTTCCCCAGTTTATGGCTACACCTTC. The encoded protein is CASSSPVYGYTF.

The gene calls are TRBV7-2 and TRBJ2-5, with D unclear. Trimming removed 1 base from V and 7 bases from J, with 4 bases in between. This CDR3 comprises 11 residues. The germline V gene has CDR1 SGHTA and CDR2 FQGNSA. The chain's CDR3 is CASSLDGTQYF. In nucleotides, the CDR3 is TGTGCCAGCAGCTTAGACGGGACCCAGTACTTC.

The rearrangement uses TRBV4-2 and TRBJ1-4; D perhaps matches TRBD1 (5 bases). V was pared by 3 bases and J by 6 bases, with 14 bases between. The CDR3 extends over 15 amino acids. Germline CDR1 LGHNA, CDR2 YNFKEQ. The CDR3 region is CASSQQGLTDEKLFF. CDR3 nucleotide sequence: TGTGCCAGCAGCCAGCAGGGACTGACTGATGAAAAACTGTTTTTT.

The gene calls are TRBV25-1 and TRBJ1-3; D remains ambiguous. V lost 7 bases and J 0 bases, leaving 19 bases between the germline ends. This CDR3 spans 17 amino acids. Germline values: CDR1 MGHDK, CDR2 SYGVNS. CDR3 DNA sequence: TGTGCCAGCACCGAATCGGTCGCGTTCCCCTCTGGAAACACCATATATTTT. Translated: CASTESVAFPSGNTIYF.